Shown below are 9 T cell receptor beta chains from a single sample sequenced in a study of vaccination and CD4 T cells after COVID-19. The treatment here: roughly 10-day PBMC culture with coronavirus spike peptide pools or control peptides (ViraFEST assay). The study sequenced cultured CD4+ T cell DNA using the Oncomine TCR Beta short-read assay. TCRdb reprocessed the PCR reads via MiXCR and lists one record per CDR3 protein. The repertoire has about 14,000 distinct CDR3 sequences, about 60% of them found once; the top ten carry more than 5%. These receptors' targets are unknown. Sequenced: CD4+ T cells from blood, cultured in vitro. The receptors originated from a human donor who had recovered from COVID-19.

The chain employs TRBV12-3 or TRBV12-4 and TRBJ2-7, with D perhaps TRBD2 (5 bases). V gave up 5 bases and J gave up 3 bases, with 11 bases separating them. There are 13 residues in the CDR3. CDR3 loop: CASSREYLYEQYF. As DNA, the CDR3 is TGTGCCAGCAGTAGGGAGTATCTCTACGAGCAGTACTTC.

The rearrangement uses TRBV28 and TRBJ1-6; D is perhaps TRBD1 (6 bases). Germline CDR1 and CDR2: MDHEN and SYDVKM. Trimming left V 10 bases short and J 6 bases short, with 13 bases between. The CDR3 sequence is 13 residues long. As DNA, the CDR3 is TGTGCCACGCTAGACAGGCTTAATTCACCCCTCCACTTT. It specifies CATLDRLNSPLHF.

V and J are TRBV7-9 and TRBJ1-1; the D is unclear. Trimming pared 4 bases from V and 0 bases from J, leaving 6 bases between. CDR1 SEHNR and CDR2 FQNEAQ come from the germline V gene (reference sequence). There are 13 residues in the CDR3. DNA for the CDR3: TGTGCCAGCAGCTACGCCATGAACACTGAAGCTTTCTTT. Its translation is CASSYAMNTEAFF.

The J gene is TRBJ1-2, the V gene TRBV10-2; tentatively, D is TRBD1 (5 bases). Germline V gene data show CDR1 as WSHSY and CDR2 as SAAADI. Trimming took 4 bases from V and 8 from J, leaving 20 bases between them. This CDR3 region has 15 residues. The CDR3 DNA sequence: TGCGCCAGCAGTGGGTCGGGACTCTTGGTAGGAGGCTACACCTTC. It is translated as CASSGSGLLVGGYTF.

Only a few counts were recorded for this clonotype. V is TRBV6-2 or TRBV6-3 and J is TRBJ1-5; tentatively, D is TRBD1 (6 bases). CDR3 length equals 14 residues. Germline V gene sequence: CDR1 MNHEY, CDR2 SVGEGT. The V and J ends lost 7 bases and 7 bases respectively, with 17 bases between them. In DNA form, the CDR3 reads TGTGCCAGCAAACGCGTAACAGGGAAGCAGCCCCAGCATTTT. Translated: CASKRVTGKQPQHF.

The rearrangement uses TRBV30 and TRBJ1-2; D remains unclear. The CDR3 contains 12 residues. Germline V gives CDR1 GTSNPN, CDR2 SVGIG (reference sequence). Trimming pared 2 bases from V and 5 bases from J, leaving 9 bases between. CDR3 in amino acids: CAWSTRIYGYTF. CDR3 nucleotide sequence: TGTGCCTGGAGTACCAGGATATATGGCTACACCTTC.

This clonotype appeared a few times. This sequence joins TRBV30 and TRBJ1-6; 12 bases fit TRBD1. The CDR3 is made up of 16 amino acids. Germline-derived CDR1 and CDR2 are GTSNPN and SVGIG (reference sequence). V shed 2 bases and J 7 bases; nucleotides not matched to a gene: 6. Here the CDR3 reads CAWSTAGQGANSPLHF. As DNA, the CDR3 is TGTGCCTGGAGTACGGCGGGACAGGGGGCGAATTCACCCCTCCACTTT.

This clonotype was seen a few times. V and J are TRBV15 and TRBJ1-6; 10 bases are shared with TRBD1. This CDR3 comprises 16 residues. Trimming at V came to 1 base and at J to 6 bases, leaving 3 bases not matched to a gene. Per the germline V gene, CDR1 is LNHNV and CDR2 is YYDKDF (reference sequence). CDR3 sequence: CATSRGQGAINSPLHF. Here the CDR3 DNA reads TGTGCCACCAGCAGAGGACAGGGGGCGATTAATTCACCCCTCCACTTT.

The V call is TRBV2, the J call TRBJ2-5, with D perhaps assigned TRBD1 or TRBD2 (5 bases each). Germline-derived CDR1 and CDR2 are SNHLY and FYNNEI. V was trimmed by 4 bases and J by 2 bases, leaving 11 bases between them. This CDR3 spans 14 amino acids. The CDR3 DNA follows: TGTGCCAGCAGTGGGGGGAGTAAACAAGAGACCCAGTACTTC. Residues: CASSGGSKQETQYF. Complete variable domain (other parts from reference TRBV2 and TRBJ2-5): EPEVTQTPSHQVTQMGQEVILRCVPISNHLYFYWYRQILGQKVEFLVSFYNNEISEKSEIFDDQFSVERPDGSNFTLKIRSTKLEDSAMYFCASSGGSKQETQYFGPGTRLLVL.